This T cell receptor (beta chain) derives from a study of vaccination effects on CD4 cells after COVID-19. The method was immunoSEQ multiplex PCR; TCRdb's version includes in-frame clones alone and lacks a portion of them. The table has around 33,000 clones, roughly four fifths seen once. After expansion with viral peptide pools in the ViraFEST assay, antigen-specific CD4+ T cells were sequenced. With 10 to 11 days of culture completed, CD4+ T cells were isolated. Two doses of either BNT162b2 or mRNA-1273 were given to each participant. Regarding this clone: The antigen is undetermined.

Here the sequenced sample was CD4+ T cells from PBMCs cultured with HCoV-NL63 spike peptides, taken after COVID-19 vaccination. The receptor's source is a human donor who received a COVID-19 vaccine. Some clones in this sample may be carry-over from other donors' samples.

DNA for the CDR3: TGTGCCATCAGCTCAGTGACTGGGACGCACGACTCTGGAAACACCATATATTTT. Amino acid sequence: CAISSVTGTHDSGNTIYF. The V and J genes are TRBV10-3 and TRBJ1-3; D may be TRBD1 (5 bases). V was pared by 6 bases and J by 0 bases, with 21 bases between. The CDR3 is 18 amino acids. Germline-derived CDR1 and CDR2 are ENHRY and SYGVKD.